A selection of T cell receptor beta chains follows, all from one sample in a study of a mutant IDH1 vaccine in newly diagnosed glioma. Method: immunoSEQ multiplex PCR; TCRdb's copy keeps in-frame clones and lacks some. The sample has under 150,000 clones, roughly 88% seen once. No antigen is known for these receptors. Sequencing was performed on PBMCs, taken from a glioma patient whose treatment included an IDH1 peptide vaccine. These TCRs come from a woman aged 45-60 years with glioma. Both conserved end residues are part of each CDR3. The D gene is left open where the match is weak. The size field is filled for only some rows; it gives once, few, many or a size class.

>TRBJ1-1|.|TRBV7-8|.
TGTGCCAGCAGCGCAGGGGCCAACACTGAAGCTTTCTTT
CASSAGANTEAFF
>TRBJ1-1|.|TRBV5-6|.
TGTGCCAGCAGCTTGTTCGGAACTGAAGCTTTCTTT
CASSLFGTEAFF
>TRBJ2-2|.|TRBV27|TRBD2
TGTGCCAGCAGGACTAGCAACACCGGGGAGCTGTTTTTT
CASRTSNTGELFF
>TRBJ1-2|.|TRBV9|TRBD1
TGTGCCAGCAGCCCCCGGACAGGTGATAACTATGGCTACACCTTC
CASSPRTGDNYGYTF
>TRBJ1-5|.|TRBV2|.
TGTGCCAGCAGTGAATTAGATCAGGGCAATCAGCCCCAGCATTTT
CASSELDQGNQPQHF
>TRBJ2-2|.|TRBV18|.
TGTGCCAGCTCACCCTACGGACAGCAGACGGGCACCGGGGAGCTGTTTTTT
CASSPYGQQTGTGELFF
>TRBJ2-1|once|TRBV7-2|TRBD2
TGTGCCAGCAGCTTAGCCAGCGGGAGGGCCTACAATGAGCAGTTCTTC
CASSLASGRAYNEQFF
>TRBJ1-3|.|TRBV13|.
TGTGCCAGCAGCTTCGGGACTTTTCAATTCTCTGGAAACACCATATATTTT
CASSFGTFQFSGNTIYF
>TRBJ2-5|.|TRBV6-6|.
TGTGCCCCGGCCGGGACCCAGTACTTC
CAPAGTQYF
>TRBJ1-4|.|TRBV5-1|TRBD1
TGCGCCAGCAGGTTCGGGACAGGGGTTGAAAAACTGTTTTTT
CASRFGTGVEKLFF
>TRBJ1-5|.|TRBV10-2|.
TGCGCCAGCAGTGAGACAGGGTACCAGCCCCAGCATTTT
CASSETGYQPQHF
>TRBJ2-4|.|TRBV9|TRBD2
TGTGCCAGCAGCGTTTCCTCCTCAGCGGGAGGGCCGAGAAACATTCAGTACTTC
CASSVSSSAGGPRNIQYF
>TRBJ1-5|.|TRBV6-5|.
TGTGCCAGCAGTTACGAAGGGAACTCAAATCAGCCCCAGCATTTT
CASSYEGNSNQPQHF
>TRBJ2-3|.|TRBV5-1|.
TGCGCCAGCAGCTTGGGCAGAAGCACAGATACGCAGTATTTT
CASSLGRSTDTQYF
>TRBJ2-5|.|TRBV7-3|.
TGTGCCAGCAGCTTAACTATAAAAGAGACCCAGTACTTC
CASSLTIKETQYF
>TRBJ1-2|.|TRBV2|TRBD1
TGTGCCAGCAGGCCCGGGACAGGGCATGGCTACACCTTC
CASRPGTGHGYTF
>TRBJ2-3|.|TRBV6-5|TRBD1
TGTGCCAGCAGAAAGGACAGGCCCTCCACAGATACGCAGTATTTT
CASRKDRPSTDTQYF
>TRBJ2-5|.|TRBV5-6|.
TGTGCCAGCAGCTTGCCGGGACTACAGGGGGTGCAGTACTTC
CASSLPGLQGVQYF
>TRBJ1-5|.|TRBV6-6|TRBD1
TGTGCCAGCAGTTACTCGACAGGGGTACAGCCCCAGCATTTT
CASSYSTGVQPQHF
>TRBJ2-6|.|TRBV2|.
TGTGCCAGCAGTCTTAAGAATTACCGATACAAGGGTCGGGCCAACGTCCTGACTTTC
CASSLKNYRYKGRANVLTF
>TRBJ2-7|.|TRBV28|TRBD1
TGTGCCAGCAGTTCCGGGACAGCGGCCGCCGAGCAGTACTTC
CASSSGTAAAEQYF
>TRBJ1-5|.|TRBV19|.
TGTGCCAGTAGTATTGATCCATATAGCAATCAGCCCCAGCATTTT
CASSIDPYSNQPQHF
>TRBJ2-7|.|TRBV6-4|TRBD2
TGTGCCAGCACATCTACTAGCGGGAGGGTCTACGAGCAGTACTTC
CASTSTSGRVYEQYF
>TRBJ1-2|.|TRBV7-2|.
TGTGCCAGCAGCGTCAGGGGTCGACAGATTCTCTATGGCTACACCTTC
CASSVRGRQILYGYTF
>TRBJ2-2|.|TRBV5-1|.
TGCGCCAGCAGCCCCGGGCAAGGGGGAGTTAGCACCGGGGAGCTGTTTTTT
CASSPGQGGVSTGELFF
>TRBJ1-3|.|TRBV5-1|.
TGCGCCAGCAGCTTGGGGATCGGGAACTCTGGAAACACCATATATTTT
CASSLGIGNSGNTIYF
>TRBJ2-1|.|TRBV4-1|TRBD2
TGCGCCAGCAGCCGGGGGGGTCTGGCGGGCAGATCTTACAATGAGCAGTTCTTC
CASSRGGLAGRSYNEQFF
>TRBJ2-3|once|TRBV7-8|TRBD2
TGTGCCAGCAGCATCGGGACTAGCGGGACTAGCACAGATACGCAGTATTTT
CASSIGTSGTSTDTQYF
>TRBJ2-1|once|TRBV15|TRBD2
TGTGCCACCAGCAGCGGACTAGTCCGGGGGAACAATGAGCAGTTCTTC
CATSSGLVRGNNEQFF
>TRBJ2-5|.|TRBV5-1|.
TGCGCCAGCAGCTTGTTTGGGGGTCGGGAGACCCAGTACTTC
CASSLFGGRETQYF
>TRBJ2-7|.|TRBV19|.
TGTGCCAGTAGTACCGCCGGGACCCTCTACGAGCAGTACTTC
CASSTAGTLYEQYF
>TRBJ2-1|.|TRBV5-1|.
TGCGCCAGCAGCCCCTTTGGGGGCTCCCAATACAATGAGCAGTTCTTC
CASSPFGGSQYNEQFF
>TRBJ2-7|.|TRBV13|.
TGTGCCAGCAGCTTAGGCAGAAAGGTATACGCCGAGCAGTACTTC
CASSLGRKVYAEQYF
>TRBJ2-7|few|TRBV18|.
TGTGCCAGCTCCTACGAGCAGTACTTC
CASSYEQYF
>TRBJ1-5|.|TRBV7-9|.
TGTGCCAGCAGCCGCGGGGACCCCAATCAGCCCCAGCATTTT
CASSRGDPNQPQHF
>TRBJ1-1|.|TRBV5-1|.
TGCGCCAGCAATCTTAAGGCGGACACTGAAGCTTTCTTT
CASNLKADTEAFF
>TRBJ2-1|once|TRBV27|.
TGTGCCACTACGGGGCGGAGGTCAAGAGGTTACAATGAGCAGTTCTTC
CATTGRRSRGYNEQFF
>TRBJ1-4|.|TRBV14|.
TGTGCCAGCAGCCAACTTTCTGAAAAACTGTTTTTT
CASSQLSEKLFF
>TRBJ2-5|once|TRBV6-1|TRBD1
TGTGCCAGCAGTGATTTGGGACAGAGGGGAGAGACCCAGTACTTC
CASSDLGQRGETQYF
>TRBJ2-1|.|TRBV6-6|TRBD2
TGTGCCAGCACCCCGGGGGGGGCTTCCTACAATGAGCAGTTCTTC
CASTPGGASYNEQFF
>TRBJ2-1|.|TRBV9|.
TGTGCCAGCAGCGTGTCAGGGGGGAGGAGGGACAATGAGCAGTTCTTC
CASSVSGGRRDNEQFF
>TRBJ1-1|.|TRBV28|TRBD1
TGTGCCAGCAGTATGACAGGGAAGAACACTGAAGCTTTCTTT
CASSMTGKNTEAFF
>TRBJ1-4|.|TRBV19|TRBD1
TGTGCCAGTAGTCAGTATGCCCGGAGCGGGACAGGGGGCTTCGGTGAAAAACTGTTTTTT
CASSQYARSGTGGFGEKLFF
>TRBJ1-2|.|TRBV19|.
TGTGCCAGTAGTACCGGACTAGCCGGAGCCGGCGGCTACACCTTC
CASSTGLAGAGGYTF
>TRBJ2-1|.|TRBV2|TRBD1
TGTGCCAGCTCCCGGGGACAGAGGTACAATGAGCAGTTCTTC
CASSRGQRYNEQFF
>TRBJ1-1|.|TRBV12-5|.
TGTGCTAGTGGTTTCCGTGCCTACGGTGAAGCTTTCTTT
CASGFRAYGEAFF
>TRBJ2-3|.|TRBV11-2|.
TGTGCCAGCAGCTTACGGCTAGTCCCAGATACGCAGTATTTT
CASSLRLVPDTQYF
>TRBJ1-5|.|TRBV30|.
TGTGCCTGGAGTGTAAATAGCAATCAGCCCCAGCATTTT
CAWSVNSNQPQHF
>TRBJ2-7|.|TRBV28|TRBD2
TGTGCCAGCAGTTTATCGGCGGGGGGTTACTACGAGCAGTACTTC
CASSLSAGGYYEQYF
>TRBJ2-7|few|TRBV27|.
TGTGCCAGCAGTTTTGAGCGAGGGTTAGAGCAGTACTTC
CASSFERGLEQYF
>TRBJ1-5|.|TRBV30|.
TGTGCCTGGAGAAGCGGGGGGAGCAATCAGCCCCAGCATTTT
CAWRSGGSNQPQHF